Below, 25 T cell receptor beta chains from the same sample are listed, as sequenced in a study of vaccination effects on CD4 cells after COVID-19. These receptors' antigens are unknown. Researchers isolated CD4+ T cells once less than 13 days of culture had elapsed. Either the BNT162b2 or mRNA-1273 vaccine was given to participants in two doses. Sequenced by immunoSEQ multiplex PCR; TCRdb stores in-frame clones only, minus some. The profile shows 50,000 to 60,000 clones, approximately 72% of them singletons. Sequencing used CD4+ T cells from PBMCs cultured without peptide, obtained after COVID-19 vaccination. Source of these receptors: a human donor who received a COVID-19 vaccine.

The genes are TRBV5-1 and TRBJ2-7; D may be TRBD2 (6 bases). Between the trimmed V and J ends, which lost 0 bases and 6 bases, there was a span of 10 bases. Germline V CDR1 and CDR2: SGHRS, YFSETQ. This CDR3 is built from 13 residues. The CDR3 region is CASSLAGSSEQYF. In DNA form, the CDR3 reads TGCGCCAGCAGCTTGGCCGGGAGCTCCGAGCAGTACTTC. The full variable domain, rest sourced from reference TRBV5-1 and TRBJ2-7, is KAGVTQTPRYLIKTRGQQVTLSCSPISGHRSVSWYQQTPGQGLQFLFEYFSETQRNKGNFPGRFSGRQFSNSRSEMNVSTLELGDSALYLCASSLAGSSEQYFGPGTRLTVT.

This clone was picked up a small number of times. V usage is TRBV20-1 and J usage is TRBJ1-6, with a weak D call TRBD1 (5 bases). The CDR3 consists of 15 residues. V lost 3 bases to trimming and J lost 0 bases, with 9 bases between them. Germline V gene data show CDR1 as DFQATT and CDR2 as SNEGSKA (reference sequence). The CDR3 region is CSASNQGSYNSPLHF. For the CDR3, the DNA is TGCAGTGCTAGTAACCAGGGCTCCTATAATTCACCCCTCCACTTT.

This chain links TRBV18 with TRBJ2-6, with 10 bases fitting TRBD1. Germline CDR1 reads KGHSH; CDR2 reads LQKENI. The CDR3 spans 16 residues. V trimming: 5 bases; J trimming: 2 bases; junction bases outside the gene matches: 3. This CDR3 reads CASSGTGAAGANVLTF. CDR3 bases: TGTGCCAGCTCAGGGACAGGGGCTGCTGGGGCCAACGTCCTGACTTTC.

The V and J genes are TRBV7-2 and TRBJ1-2; D perhaps matches TRBD1 (6 bases). CDR1 is SGHTA, CDR2 FQGNSA, per germline. With 5 bases removed from V and 4 bases from J, the gap between germline ends came to 20 bases. The CDR3 contains 16 residues. In nucleotides, the CDR3 is TGTGCCAGCAGCCTATGGGCGGGGTCCAGGGGCTATGGCTACACCTTC. Translated, it gives CASSLWAGSRGYGYTF.

This clone was found a few times. The chain carries TRBV6-5 and TRBJ1-3; D ambiguous. The CDR3 runs 14 residues. The V gene lost 6 bases and the J gene lost 0 bases, with 9 bases spanning the gap. CDR1 and CDR2 (germline): MNHEY, SVGAGI. The CDR3 is CASSRLSSGNTIYF. The CDR3 DNA is TGTGCCAGCAGCCGGCTGAGCTCTGGAAACACCATATATTTT.

This CDR3 reads CASRSPGLANSPLHF. CDR3 in DNA: TGTGCCAGCAGGTCCCCAGGGTTGGCAAATTCACCCCTCCACTTT. V gene TRBV25-1 combines with J gene TRBJ1-6; tentatively, D is TRBD1 (5 bases). Germline V lookup: CDR1 MGHDK, CDR2 SYGVNS. V was cut by 6 bases and J by 7 bases, with 16 bases left in between. This CDR3 region has 15 residues.

The J gene is TRBJ2-5, the V gene TRBV5-1; 14 nucleotides align to TRBD2. The V gene's germline CDR1 is SGHRS and CDR2 YFSETQ. The CDR3 length is 15 residues. Trimming at V came to 3 bases and at J to 5 bases, leaving 3 bases not matched to a gene. The CDR3 region is CASSWGLAGVETQYF. DNA for the CDR3: TGCGCCAGCAGCTGGGGACTAGCGGGAGTGGAGACCCAGTACTTC.

This clone is medium-sized. The genes are TRBV11-2 and TRBJ2-3, with no clear D. There are 12 residues in the CDR3. Looked up from germline, CDR1 is SGHAT and CDR2 is FQNNGV. V lost 4 bases to trimming and J lost 0 bases, with 2 bases between them. The CDR3 nucleotides are TGTGCCAGCAGCTCTAGCACAGATACGCAGTATTTT. As protein: CASSSSTDTQYF. Combining the CDR3 with reference TRBV11-2 and TRBJ2-3 gives the whole variable domain EAGVAQSPRYKIIEKRQSVAFWCNPISGHATLYWYQQILGQGPKLLIQFQNNGVVDDSQLPKDRFSAERLKGVDSTLKIQPAKLEDSAVYLCASSSSTDTQYFGPGTRLTVL.

In this sample, this clone turned up a few times. The genes are TRBV28 and TRBJ1-1; D not resolved. CDR1 MDHEN and CDR2 SYDVKM come from the germline V gene. V was cut by 6 bases and J by 1 base, with 6 bases left in between. The CDR3 covers 12 residues. This chain's CDR3 is CASRQTNTEAFF. In DNA, the CDR3 is TGTGCCAGCAGACAGACGAACACTGAAGCTTTCTTT.

In its sample, this clone was seen once. The chain combines TRBV5-1 with TRBJ2-1, with D possibly called TRBD1 or TRBD2 (6 bases each). CDR1 is SGHRS and CDR2 is YFSETQ in the germline V gene. V gave up 7 bases and J gave up 7 bases, with 12 bases separating them. The CDR3 totals 12 residues. CDR3 DNA: TGCGCCAGCGGAGGGGGAGTAAATGAGCAGTTCTTC. Translating gives CASGGGVNEQFF.

The V and J genes are TRBV29-1 and TRBJ1-1, with a possible D match to TRBD1 (6 bases). CDR1 SQVTM and CDR2 ANQGSEA come from the germline V gene. The CDR3 runs to 11 residues. The ends were cut back, 7 bases at V and 1 base at J, with 7 bases in the middle. As DNA, the CDR3 is TGCAGCGCAGGGGAGAACACTGAAGCTTTCTTT. This codes for CSAGENTEAFF.

The chain employs TRBV19 and TRBJ1-2; possible D gene TRBD1, 6 bases. Trimming removed 5 bases at V and 4 bases at J, with 17 bases between. This CDR3 has 15 amino acids. Germline CDR1 is LNHDA and CDR2 is SQIVND (reference sequence). The CDR3 DNA is TGTGCCAGTAGTGAATCACAGGGCTCCTTCTATGGCTACACCTTC. Its protein product is CASSESQGSFYGYTF.

This clone appeared a few times. V gene TRBV3-1 (or the pseudogene TRBV3-2) combines with J gene TRBJ2-3; D is tentatively TRBD1 or TRBD2 (5 bases each). In germline, CDR1 is LGHDT, CDR2 YNNKEL (reference sequence). V was pared by 0 bases and J by 0 bases, with 10 bases between. CDR3 size: 16 residues. The CDR3 nucleotides are TGTGCCAGCAGCCAAGATCCCGGGGCTAGCACAGATACGCAGTATTTT. Its protein is CASSQDPGASTDTQYF.

This clone has just one count. The rearrangement uses TRBV7-8 and TRBJ1-6; maybe TRBD1 (6 bases). Germline V lookup: CDR1 SGHVS, CDR2 FQNEAQ. Trimming took 5 bases from V and 5 from J, leaving 16 bases between them. This CDR3 contains 16 residues. Here the CDR3 reads CASSPTGTFNNSPLHF. CDR3 bases: TGTGCCAGCAGCCCAACCGGGACATTTAATAATTCACCCCTCCACTTT.

The chain employs TRBV5-1 and TRBJ2-2, with D hard to call. The length of the CDR3 is 15 residues. V lost 0 bases and J 3 bases, leaving 9 bases between the germline ends. Germline values: CDR1 SGHRS, CDR2 YFSETQ. Written as DNA, the CDR3 is TGCGCCAGCAGCTTGGGGCATAGGGACACCGGGGAGCTGTTTTTT. As protein: CASSLGHRDTGELFF. The full variable domain, in which reference TRBV5-1 and TRBJ2-2 provide the parts outside the CDR3, is KAGVTQTPRYLIKTRGQQVTLSCSPISGHRSVSWYQQTPGQGLQFLFEYFSETQRNKGNFPGRFSGRQFSNSRSEMNVSTLELGDSALYLCASSLGHRDTGELFFGEGSRLTVL.

Note on this clone: One end of the junction is discordant with germline, which a read error may explain. The chain employs TRBV7-7 and TRBJ2-5; 10 nucleotides line up with TRBD2. The CDR3 spans 16 residues. Looked up from germline, CDR1 is SSHAT and CDR2 is FNYEAQ (reference sequence). The CDR3 here is CASSVGRLAGKETQYF. CDR3 bases: TGTGCTAGCAGCGTTGGTAGACTAGCGGGCAAAGAGACCCAGTACTTC.

The gene calls are TRBV15 and TRBJ2-5, with a weak D call TRBD1 (6 bases). V was shortened by 1 base and J by 2 bases, with 8 bases between the two germline ends. The germline gives CDR1 LNHNV, CDR2 YYDKDF (reference sequence). The CDR3 spans 14 residues. The CDR3 loop reads CATSRGTVQETQYF. CDR3 coding DNA: TGTGCCACCAGCAGAGGGACAGTACAAGAGACCCAGTACTTC.

The chain combines TRBV29-1 with TRBJ1-2; 9 bases fit TRBD1. CDR3 length: 14 residues. Germline V CDR1 and CDR2: SQVTM, ANQGSEA. Losses at the gene ends were 7 bases for V and 0 bases for J; bases not matched to a gene: 6. The CDR3 DNA reads TGCAGCGCTGGGACAGGGAGGACTAACTATGGCTACACCTTC. Translated: CSAGTGRTNYGYTF. Looking up the rest from reference TRBV29-1 and TRBJ1-2 gives the full variable domain: SAVISQKPSRDICQRGTSLTIQCQVDSQVTMMFWYRQQPGQSLTLIATANQGSEATYESGFVIDKFPISRPNLTFSTLTVSNMSPEDSSIYLCSAGTGRTNYGYTFGSGTRLTVV.

V usage is TRBV9 and J usage is TRBJ2-1; maybe TRBD1 (6 bases). The CDR3 loop spans 15 amino acids. Trimming removed 0 bases from V and 8 bases from J, with 15 bases in between. Germline CDR1 reads SGDLS; CDR2 reads YYNGEE. CDR3 amino acids: CASSVDGGRGDEQFF. CDR3 coding DNA: TGTGCCAGCAGCGTAGACGGCGGCAGGGGAGATGAGCAGTTCTTC.

This rearrangement joins TRBV5-1 to TRBJ1-1, with D perhaps matching TRBD1 (5 bases). Per the germline V gene, CDR1 is SGHRS and CDR2 is YFSETQ. This CDR3 spans 14 amino acids. Deletions cut 0 bases from V and 3 bases from J, with 9 bases between. For the CDR3, the DNA is TGCGCCAGCAGCTTGGCCGGGACGTACACTGAAGCTTTCTTT. Its translation: CASSLAGTYTEAFF.

The V gene is TRBV11-3, the J gene TRBJ1-3, with unresolved D. Per germline, CDR1 SGHNT and CDR2 YENEEA. The CDR3 runs to 13 residues. V gave up 7 bases and J gave up 0 bases, with 7 bases separating them. For the CDR3, the DNA is TGTGCCAGCACCGGGGACTCTGGAAACACCATATATTTT. This encodes CASTGDSGNTIYF.

V and J are TRBV7-2 and TRBJ1-2, with D unclear. This CDR3 spans 13 amino acids. V shed 5 bases and J shed 8 bases, with 15 bases lying between them. From germline, CDR1 is SGHTA and CDR2 FQGNSA. The CDR3 loop reads CASSKRPGGGYTF. The CDR3 region has the DNA TGTGCCAGCAGCAAAAGGCCAGGAGGGGGCTACACCTTC.

J is TRBJ1-1 and V is TRBV19; D perhaps matches TRBD1 (5 bases). The CDR3 runs 13 residues. Germline CDR1 LNHDA, CDR2 SQIVND (reference sequence). V gave up 4 bases and J gave up 0 bases, with 6 bases separating them. The CDR3, as DNA: TGTGCCAGTAGTAAGACAGTGAACACTGAAGCTTTCTTT. Protein: CASSKTVNTEAFF.

CDR3 sequence reads: CASSQGRLMINYGYTF. CDR3 coding DNA: TGCGCCAGCAGCCAAGGACGGTTGATGATCAACTATGGCTACACCTTC. The chain carries TRBV4-1 and TRBJ1-2; D unresolved. CDR3 length: 16 residues. V was shortened by 1 base and J by 2 bases, with 14 bases between the two germline ends. CDR1 and CDR2 from the germline V gene are MGHRA and YSYEKL.

This clone was seen more than once but under ten times. J is TRBJ1-2 and V is TRBV20-1; no definite D call. Germline V gives CDR1 DFQATT, CDR2 SNEGSKA (reference sequence). CDR3 length: 10 amino acids. The V gene lost 6 bases and the J gene lost 6 bases, with 8 bases spanning the gap. The CDR3 DNA is TGCAGTGCAACGGAAAATGGCTACACCTTC. Protein sequence: CSATENGYTF.